The clone carrying this TCR beta chain was detected a few times. Its target is not known. This CDR3 has 14 amino acids. Germline V lookup: CDR1 LNHDA, CDR2 SQIVND (reference sequence). Trimming took off 3 bases at V and 2 bases at J, with 7 bases between the two ends. The sample belongs to a study of CD8 T cell repertoires and HIV-1 epitope variants. Some clones are missing from TCRdb's copy, which holds only in-frame ones; the method was immunoSEQ multiplex PCR. The table has 5,500 to 7,000 clones, 64% seen once. The sample comprised cultured CD8+ T cells derived from PBMCs. V and J are TRBV19 and TRBJ2-2, with D unresolved. The origin of this receptor is a male donor with HIV. CDR3: CASSINSNTGELFF. The CDR3, as DNA: TGTGCCAGTAGTATCAACAGCAACACCGGGGAGCTGTTTTTT.